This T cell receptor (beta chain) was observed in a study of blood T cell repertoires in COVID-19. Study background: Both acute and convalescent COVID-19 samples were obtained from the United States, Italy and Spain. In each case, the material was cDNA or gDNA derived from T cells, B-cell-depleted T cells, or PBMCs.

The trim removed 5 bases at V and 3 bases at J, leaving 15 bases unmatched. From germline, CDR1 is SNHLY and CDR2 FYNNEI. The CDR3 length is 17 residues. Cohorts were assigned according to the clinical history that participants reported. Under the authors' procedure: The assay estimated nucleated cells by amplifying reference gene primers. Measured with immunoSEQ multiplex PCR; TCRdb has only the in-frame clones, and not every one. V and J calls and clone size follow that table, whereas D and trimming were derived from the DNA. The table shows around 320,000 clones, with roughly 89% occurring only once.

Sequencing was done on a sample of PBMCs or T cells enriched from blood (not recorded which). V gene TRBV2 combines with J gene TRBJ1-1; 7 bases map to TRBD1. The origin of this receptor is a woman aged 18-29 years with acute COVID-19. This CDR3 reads CASSTDREGFFDTEAFF. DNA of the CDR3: TGTGCCAGCAGTACTGACAGGGAAGGTTTTTTCGACACTGAAGCTTTCTTT.